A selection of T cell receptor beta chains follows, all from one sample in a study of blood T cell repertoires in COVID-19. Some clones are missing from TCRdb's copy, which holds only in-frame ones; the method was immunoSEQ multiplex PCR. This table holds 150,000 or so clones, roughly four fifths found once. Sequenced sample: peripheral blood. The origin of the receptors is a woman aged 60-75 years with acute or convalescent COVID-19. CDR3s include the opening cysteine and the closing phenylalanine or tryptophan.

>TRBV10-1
CASPGGGNTEAFF
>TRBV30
CAWSVWQGFAPLHF
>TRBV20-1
CSASNGQGARGYTF
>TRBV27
CASNSAGTEYGYTF
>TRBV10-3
CAISESAYRNTIYF
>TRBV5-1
CASMSNTEAFF
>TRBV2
CASGSQGTRNSPLHF
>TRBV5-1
CASSFGLAGGRSTDTQYF
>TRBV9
CASSAQGTDTQYF
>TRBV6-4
CASSPGGQGATNEKLFF
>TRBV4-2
CASSQDLQGPVVYGYTF
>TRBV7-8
CASSLAWPNTEAFF
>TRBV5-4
CASSSGGTGGTNEQFF
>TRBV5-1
CASSLDRANEKLFF
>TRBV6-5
CASREGDTQYF
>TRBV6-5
CASSPDRRNYGYTF
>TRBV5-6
CASSPSTGHGETQYF
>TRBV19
CASSIGGNTEAFF
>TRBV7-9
CASSLSLAGPNEQFF
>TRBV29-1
CSGTGLSTDTQYF
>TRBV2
CASRRDRGLPNYGYTF
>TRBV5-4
CASSLDVSSGNTIYF
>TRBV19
CASSGRGLDTEAFF
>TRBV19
CASMDRGNEKLFF
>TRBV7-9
CASSSGQNYGYTF
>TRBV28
CASSILTGGRYGYTF
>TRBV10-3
CAIREGRYNEQFF
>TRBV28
CASSLGGTGKKNTEAFF
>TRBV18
CASSPQGNQPQHF
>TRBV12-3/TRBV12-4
CASRLDSNYGYTF
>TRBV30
CAWSVADAGPQHF
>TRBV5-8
CASSLYGGSNEKLFF
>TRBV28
CASTLGYNEQFF
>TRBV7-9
CASSLRTSGNTIYF
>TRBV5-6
CASNLISASYGYTF
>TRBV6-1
CASSAEATGDTGNTIYF
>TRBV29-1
CSVVWWGLRNTEAFF
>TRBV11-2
CASSLPGGANVLTF
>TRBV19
CASSIGGTYGYTF
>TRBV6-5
CASSPREDYGYTF
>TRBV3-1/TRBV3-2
CASSHGPTGIRFF
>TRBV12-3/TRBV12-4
CASSLESGNTIYF
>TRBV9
CASSDGTGGGYTF
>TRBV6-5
CASSYSKRGTEAFF
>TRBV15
CATSIRQGGREKLFF
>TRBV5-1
CASSSRTGAGDSPLHF
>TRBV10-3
CAIKGRGEKLFF
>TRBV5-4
CASSSTPGTSGETQYF
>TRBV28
CASSAGRSGYTF
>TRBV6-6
CASMLDRVNYGYTF
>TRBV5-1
CASSLAASGLSTDTQYF
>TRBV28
CASSPWGTASNQPQHF
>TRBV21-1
CASSKEGGQARYSPLHF